These 16 T cell receptor beta chains came from one sample sequenced in a study of T cell responses to AZD1222 COVID-19 vaccine. The repertoire was sequenced with immunoSEQ multiplex PCR; TCRdb's copy has only in-frame clones and lacks some. The sample contains over 120,000 clones, roughly 92% of which appear only once. Sample: peripheral blood, taken on day 0 of AZD1222 vaccination. All receptors derive from an adult in good health.

This chain uses TRBV2 with TRBJ2-1; the match to TRBD2 covers 8 bases. The V gene's germline CDR1 is SNHLY and CDR2 FYNNEI. The CDR3 consists of 14 residues. V dropped 9 bases and J dropped 2; count of bases not matched to a gene: 6. CDR3 nucleotide sequence: TGTGCCAGTAGGCCAGCGGGAGCCTACAATGAGCAGTTCTTC. It codes for CASRPAGAYNEQFF. Full variable domain (remainder filled in from reference TRBV2 and TRBJ2-1): EPEVTQTPSHQVTQMGQEVILRCVPISNHLYFYWYRQILGQKVEFLVSFYNNEISEKSEIFDDQFSVERPDGSNFTLKIRSTKLEDSAMYFCASRPAGAYNEQFFGPGTRLTVL.

The J gene is TRBJ2-2, the V gene TRBV5-1; 7 nucleotides agree with TRBD2. V shed 4 bases and J 3 bases; nucleotides not matched to a gene: 12. Germline CDR1 and CDR2: SGHRS and YFSETQ. The CDR3 contains 17 residues. The DNA of the CDR3 is TGCGCCAGCAGCGCCGGTTCACTAGCGATTCACACCGGGGAGCTGTTTTTT. Residues: CASSAGSLAIHTGELFF.

DNA for the CDR3: TGTGCTAGTGGTTTGGAGTCCCGTTCACCCCTCCACTTT. Its protein product is CASGLESRSPLHF. This chain links TRBV12-5 with TRBJ1-6, with D unresolved. Germline assignment: CDR1 LGHNT and CDR2 FRNRAP. Trimming took off 1 base at V and 9 bases at J, with 7 bases between the two ends. The length of the CDR3 is 13 residues.

The chain carries TRBV28 and TRBJ1-2, with 7 bases that match TRBD1. V trimming: 1 base; J trimming: 4 bases; junction bases outside the gene matches: 6. The CDR3 length is 15 residues. Per the germline V gene, CDR1 is MDHEN and CDR2 is SYDVKM. The CDR3 nucleotides are TGTGCCAGCAGTTTATCAGGGGGGGTTGCCTATGGCTACACCTTC. Amino acids: CASSLSGGVAYGYTF.

V usage is TRBV30 and J usage is TRBJ1-1, with unresolved D. V lost 3 bases and J lost 1, with 12 bases in between. Germline lookup yields CDR1 GTSNPN and CDR2 SVGIG (reference sequence). The length of the CDR3 is 14 residues. CDR3 residues: CAWSRTLRNTEAFF. DNA for the CDR3: TGTGCCTGGAGCAGAACACTCAGGAACACTGAAGCTTTCTTT.

The J gene is TRBJ1-6, the V gene TRBV7-2; D is possibly TRBD1 (5 bases). The CDR3 length is 16 residues. With 1 base removed from V and 3 bases from J, the gap between germline ends came to 10 bases. CDR1 SGHTA and CDR2 FQGNSA come from the germline V gene. The CDR3 sequence is CASSLVGGGYNSPLHF. The CDR3 bases are TGTGCCAGCAGCTTAGTTGGGGGGGGCTATAATTCACCCCTCCACTTT.

In DNA form, the CDR3 reads TGTGCCAGCAGTGGGGACAGGGGGTTGGGTCAGCCCCAGCATTTT. This encodes CASSGDRGLGQPQHF. The rearrangement uses TRBV2 and TRBJ1-5; 11 nucleotides line up with TRBD1. Per the germline V gene, CDR1 is SNHLY and CDR2 is FYNNEI. This CDR3 comprises 15 residues. Germline trimming cut 4 bases from V and 6 bases from J; bases unmatched to any gene: 5.

The V gene is TRBV5-1, the J gene TRBJ1-1; 11 bases align to TRBD1. After removal of 0 bases from V and 4 bases from J, the junction contained 8 bases not matched to a gene. Germline V gene data show CDR1 as SGHRS and CDR2 as YFSETQ. There are 17 residues in the CDR3. The CDR3 sequence: CASSLAATGTGGTEAFF. The DNA for the CDR3 is TGCGCCAGCAGCTTGGCTGCAACCGGGACAGGGGGCACTGAAGCTTTCTTT.

The chain uses TRBV4-1 and TRBJ2-1, with TRBD2 matching over 7 bases. The CDR3 is made up of 15 amino acids. Per the germline V gene, CDR1 is MGHRA and CDR2 is YSYEKL. J lost 5 bases, V lost 4 bases, and 8 bases had no gene match. This CDR3 reads CASSLLAATNNEQFF. The CDR3 DNA sequence: TGCGCCAGCAGCCTTCTAGCGGCCACGAACAATGAGCAGTTCTTC.

CDR3 sequence: CAWSVLVQPNTEAFF. CDR3 nucleotide sequence: TGTGCCTGGAGTGTACTAGTGCAGCCGAACACTGAAGCTTTCTTT. The chain is built from TRBV30 and TRBJ1-1; no clear D gene. Looked up from germline, CDR1 is GTSNPN and CDR2 is SVGIG (reference sequence). There are 15 residues in the CDR3. Between the trimmed V and J ends, which lost 0 bases and 1 base, there was a span of 12 bases.

This chain joins TRBV10-3 and TRBJ1-2, with D unresolved. Per germline, CDR1 ENHRY and CDR2 SYGVKD. The ends were cut back, 4 bases at V and 4 bases at J, with 16 bases in the middle. The CDR3 length is 15 residues. CDR3: CAISASLARGYGYTF. The DNA for the CDR3 is TGTGCCATCAGTGCCTCCCTTGCCCGCGGCTATGGCTACACCTTC.

This clone was seen only once. This chain connects TRBV5-1 to TRBJ2-1; TRBD2 matches at 14 bases. Unmatched junction bases numbered 3, after V lost 3 bases and J lost 4 bases. The CDR3 has 16 amino acids. CDR1 is SGHRS and CDR2 is YFSETQ in the germline V gene. This CDR3 is CASSYGLAGGYNEQFF. The CDR3 DNA sequence: TGCGCCAGCAGCTACGGACTAGCGGGAGGTTACAATGAGCAGTTCTTC.

The rearrangement links TRBV4-1 to TRBJ1-3, with 8 bases fitting TRBD1. V lost 3 bases and J lost 4; bases outside the gene matches: 2. Germline-derived CDR1 and CDR2 are MGHRA and YSYEKL. The CDR3 covers 14 residues. DNA for the CDR3: TGCGCCAGCAGCCAGTGGACAGGGGGAAACACCATATATTTT. It encodes CASSQWTGGNTIYF.

This clone came up once. The chain couples TRBV11-2 to TRBJ2-7; D might be TRBD2 (6 bases). The CDR3 consists of 15 residues. The germline CDR1 and CDR2 sequences are SGHAT and FQNNGV. V lost 2 bases, J lost 0 bases, and 11 bases lay in between. Written as DNA, the CDR3 is TGTGCCAGCAGCTTATTCCAGACTAGCTCCTACGAGCAGTACTTC. Translated, it gives CASSLFQTSSYEQYF.

This sequence joins TRBV28 and TRBJ1-4; D is possibly TRBD1 (5 bases). CDR1 and CDR2 from the germline V gene are MDHEN and SYDVKM. The CDR3 runs 14 residues. V was pared by 6 bases and J by 0 bases, with 8 bases between. CDR3 DNA sequence: TGTGCCAGCAGGGGGGGGGCAACTAATGAAAAACTGTTTTTT. This codes for CASRGGATNEKLFF.

This rearrangement joins TRBV5-1 to TRBJ2-7, with 8 positions matching TRBD2. The CDR3 runs to 16 residues. In germline, CDR1 is SGHRS, CDR2 YFSETQ. With 5 bases clipped from V and 1 base from J, the junction kept 11 bases outside the gene matches. In DNA form, the CDR3 reads TGCGCCAGCAGGGATCCCCTAGCGGGTTTATCCTACGAGCAGTACTTC. Its protein product is CASRDPLAGLSYEQYF.